This paragraph covers one T cell receptor (beta chain) sequence. The record originates from a study of blood T cell repertoires in COVID-19. Study overall: Whether acute or convalescent, the COVID-19 samples came from the United States, Italy and Spain. Sample material is recorded as cDNA or gDNA derived from T cells, B-cell-depleted T cells, or PBMCs.

CDR1 is SGHRS, CDR2 YFSETQ, per germline. This CDR3 has 16 amino acids. Trimming stripped 0 bases from V and 5 bases from J, with 15 bases between. As originally analysed: For nucleated cells, counts were estimated from reference gene primer amplification. TCRdb's table, derived via immunoSEQ multiplex PCR, lists solely in-frame clones and lacks some. V and J calls and clone size come straight from that table; D and trimming were deduced from the DNA. Of approximately 300,000 clones in the sample, around 85% were seen once. The clonotype comes from a woman aged 45-65 years with active or convalescent COVID-19. V gene TRBV5-1 combines with J gene TRBJ2-4, with D possibly being TRBD2 (6 bases). The sequencing input was peripheral blood. The CDR3 spells CASSLGRGRPENIQYF. The CDR3 DNA reads as TGCGCCAGCAGCTTGGGGCGGGGACGCCCCGAAAACATTCAGTACTTC.